The T cell receptor beta chain described here comes from a study of T cell repertoires in cytomegalovirus infection. Whole-study context: Recently identified HLA-C-restricted and well-studied HLA-B-restricted CMV epitopes were used. Study results and caveats: The study found HLA-C-restricted CMV-specific TCR beta clonotypes dominating the ex vivo response.

A remark on this clonotype: The antigen remains undetermined.

One entry per CDR3 protein, called by TCRdb with MiXCR from the reads. Here the sample spans around 900,000 distinct CDR3 sequences, approximately 33% being singletons. This material consisted of cultured CD8+ T cells from PBMCs, taken from culture after CMV antigen stimulation. This sequence was found in a human donor in good health (CMV status not recorded). Some clones in this sample may be carry-over from other donors' samples.

CDR3 region: CSVVPDGGYTF. CDR3 DNA: TGCAGCGTTGTCCCCGACGGAGGCTACACCTTC. The V and J genes are TRBV29-1 and TRBJ1-2; D gene unclear. Per the germline V gene, CDR1 is SQVTM and CDR2 is ANQGSEA. The length of the CDR3 is 11 residues. The V and J ends lost 4 bases and 8 bases respectively, with 11 bases between them.